This is a list of T cell receptor beta chains from one sample in a study of T cell responses to AZD1222 COVID-19 vaccine. Using immunoSEQ multiplex PCR, the repertoire was profiled, and TCRdb retains in-frame clones only, with some absent. The data contain about 120,000 clones, approximately 94% of them singletons. The sample here was peripheral blood, taken 28 days after the second AZD1222 dose. These receptors were obtained from an adult who received the AZD1222 COVID-19 vaccine. Both conserved end residues are part of each CDR3. A D gene is named only where the DNA matches it firmly. Not all rows give a size; the values are once, few, many and, for expanded clones, a class.

abundance,j_gene,v_gene,d_gene,CDR3nt,CDR3aa
NA,TRBJ2-5,TRBV19,NA,TGTGCCAGTAAAGTAGGGGAGACCCAGTACTTC,CASKVGETQYF
NA,TRBJ2-1,TRBV21-1,NA,TGTGCCAGCAGCAAAGGCGACCTTAGCGGGGGTTACAATGAGCAGTTCTTC,CASSKGDLSGGYNEQFF
NA,TRBJ1-5,TRBV6-2/TRBV6-3,TRBD1,TGTGCCAGCAGCGGACAGGGTGGTCGCAATCAGCCCCAGCATTTT,CASSGQGGRNQPQHF
NA,TRBJ1-1,TRBV5-1,NA,TGCGCCAGCAGCCACACAACGCAGACTGAAGCTTTCTTT,CASSHTTQTEAFF
NA,TRBJ1-5,TRBV3-1/TRBV3-2,NA,TGTGCCAGCAGCCAAGGCGGGACGGATCAGCCCCAGCATTTT,CASSQGGTDQPQHF
NA,TRBJ1-1,TRBV6-5,TRBD1,TGTGCCAGCAGCTGGGACAGGACCCCGAACACTGAAGCTTTCTTT,CASSWDRTPNTEAFF
NA,TRBJ1-2,TRBV27,NA,TGTGCCAGCAGCTCCTCGACAGACCGAGGCTACACCTTC,CASSSSTDRGYTF
few,TRBJ1-1,TRBV27,NA,TGTGCCAGCAGTCTACAGGGAGGCACTGAAGCTTTCTTT,CASSLQGGTEAFF
NA,TRBJ2-1,TRBV12-3/TRBV12-4,NA,TGTGCCAGCAGCCCCTTAGGAAGTGAGCAGTTCTTC,CASSPLGSEQFF
NA,TRBJ2-5,TRBV3-1/TRBV3-2,TRBD1,TGTGCCAGCAGGCCTCTTGAGGGACAGAAAGAGACCCAGTACTTC,CASRPLEGQKETQYF
NA,TRBJ1-3,TRBV10-3,TRBD1,TGTGCCATCACCGGGACAGTGCTTGGATTTGGAAACACCATATATTTT,CAITGTVLGFGNTIYF
NA,TRBJ1-1,TRBV4-3,TRBD1,TGCGCCAGCAGCCAAGCAGGGGGCGCGTCAGCTTTCTTT,CASSQAGGASAFF
NA,TRBJ1-3,TRBV7-9,NA,TGTGCCAGCAGTTCTCCGAGGGGAGAGGGAAACACCATATATTTT,CASSSPRGEGNTIYF
NA,TRBJ2-1,TRBV6-5,NA,TGTGCCAGCAGATCCAGACAACCCGTCAATGAGCAGTTCTTC,CASRSRQPVNEQFF
NA,TRBJ2-5,TRBV19,TRBD2,TGTGCCAGTAGCCGGACTAGCGGGGGAATAGAGACCCAGTACTTC,CASSRTSGGIETQYF
NA,TRBJ2-7,TRBV15,NA,TGTGCCACCAGCAAAAGCGGAGAGGGGTACGAGCAGTACTTC,CATSKSGEGYEQYF
NA,TRBJ2-2,TRBV6-5,NA,TGTGCCACCACGTACGGCTCCCTGAACACCGGGGAGCTGTTTTTT,CATTYGSLNTGELFF
NA,TRBJ2-7,TRBV7-9,NA,TGTGCCAGCAGCTGGGAGGCGGGGTACGAGCAGTACTTC,CASSWEAGYEQYF
NA,TRBJ2-7,TRBV9,TRBD2,TGTGCCAGCAGCGTTGCTAGCGGCACCTACGAGCAGTACTTC,CASSVASGTYEQYF
few,TRBJ1-1,TRBV5-1,NA,TGCGCCAGCAGCTGGGGGAAGGTGAACACTGAAGCTTTCTTT,CASSWGKVNTEAFF
few,TRBJ1-5,TRBV27,TRBD1,TGTGCCAGCAGAATCGGGACAGCCCGTAATCAGCCCCAGCATTTT,CASRIGTARNQPQHF
NA,TRBJ2-5,TRBV29-1,NA,TGCAGCGTTGAAGATATAAGAGGGGAGACCCAGTACTTC,CSVEDIRGETQYF
NA,TRBJ2-5,TRBV2,NA,TGTGCCAGCAACCTCGATCAAGGCAGGAAGTACTTC,CASNLDQGRKYF
NA,TRBJ2-1,TRBV3-1/TRBV3-2,TRBD2,TGTGCCAGCAGCCAGGGACTAGCGGCGCACAATGAGCAGTTCTTC,CASSQGLAAHNEQFF
NA,TRBJ1-4,TRBV5-4,NA,TGTGCCAGCAGGGTGGCCCCGAAGGATGAAAAACTGTTTTTT,CASRVAPKDEKLFF
once,TRBJ2-2,TRBV9,NA,TGTGCCAGCAGCCAACGGGGCTCGGACGGGGAGCTGTTTTTT,CASSQRGSDGELFF
once,TRBJ2-7,TRBV18,NA,TGTGCCAGCTCACCACCGGGTCTTGCAGGTTTAAAAGGCTACGAGCAGTACTTC,CASSPPGLAGLKGYEQYF
NA,TRBJ2-3,TRBV5-4,NA,TGTGCCAGCAGCTTGGAGGGGCAGGGTACGCAGTATTTT,CASSLEGQGTQYF
NA,TRBJ2-5,TRBV15,NA,TGTGCCACCAGCAGTAAGGACAGCTTCCAAGAGACCCAGTACTTC,CATSSKDSFQETQYF
once,TRBJ2-7,TRBV7-9,TRBD2,TGTGCCAGCAGCTTTAGCGGGACCTACGAGCAGTACTTC,CASSFSGTYEQYF
NA,TRBJ2-7,TRBV6-2/TRBV6-3,NA,TGTGCCAGCAGTCCCTTAGGCTACGAGCAGTACTTC,CASSPLGYEQYF
NA,TRBJ1-5,TRBV7-8,NA,TGTGCCAGCAGCTTAGGGGGGACAAAGGGGGGCAATCAGCCCCAGCATTTT,CASSLGGTKGGNQPQHF
NA,TRBJ2-2,TRBV18,TRBD1,TGTGCCAGCCACGGGACAGGGGGCATTACGGCGAACACCGGGGAGCTGTTTTTT,CASHGTGGITANTGELFF
NA,TRBJ1-1,TRBV19,NA,TGTGCCAGTATCAAAGTGGCGGGGCGACCTGATGGTGAAGCTTTCTTT,CASIKVAGRPDGEAFF
few,TRBJ2-7,TRBV7-2,NA,TGTGCCAGCAGCTTATTCCCGGGAGTGATCGAGCAGTACTTC,CASSLFPGVIEQYF
NA,TRBJ2-3,TRBV5-1,TRBD2,TGCGCCAGCAGCCTCCGGGGTAGCGGGAGGGCAGATACGCAGTATTTT,CASSLRGSGRADTQYF
NA,TRBJ2-3,TRBV7-9,NA,TGTGCCAGCAGCTTCGGGGCGGCAGATACGCAGTATTTT,CASSFGAADTQYF
NA,TRBJ1-4,TRBV9,NA,TGTGCCAGCAGCGAGAGCAACAGTAGGGGGGGATTCAATGAAAAACTGTTTTTT,CASSESNSRGGFNEKLFF
NA,TRBJ1-1,TRBV19,TRBD1,TGTGCCAGTGAACAGGGGTCTGGAACTGAAGCTTTCTTT,CASEQGSGTEAFF
NA,TRBJ2-5,TRBV29-1,TRBD1,TGCAGCGTAAATGGACAGGTCCAAGAGACCCAGTACTTC,CSVNGQVQETQYF
NA,TRBJ1-4,TRBV4-2,NA,TGTGCCAGCAGCCAAGACAGGGAGAAACTGTTTTTT,CASSQDREKLFF
few,TRBJ2-3,TRBV20-1,TRBD2,TGCAGTGCTAGTTCGGGAGGGCCTCCAGATACGCAGTATTTT,CSASSGGPPDTQYF
NA,TRBJ2-7,TRBV19,TRBD2,TGTGCCAGTAGTAAGACTAGCGGGAGTATCGACGAGCAGTACTTC,CASSKTSGSIDEQYF
once,TRBJ1-1,TRBV14,TRBD1,TGTGCCAGCAGCCCCCTCCCGGGACAGGGGCCGAACACTGAAGCTTTCTTT,CASSPLPGQGPNTEAFF
once,TRBJ2-2,TRBV7-2,TRBD2,TGTGCCAGCAGCTCAGGACTAGCCGGGGAGCTGTTTTTT,CASSSGLAGELFF
NA,TRBJ1-6,TRBV6-5,TRBD1,TGTGCCAGCATCGACAGGGGGGGGGATTCACCCCTCCACTTT,CASIDRGGDSPLHF
NA,TRBJ1-3,TRBV2,NA,TGTGCCAGCAGGAACTCGTACCCGGGGATCCTGGGAAACACCATATATTTT,CASRNSYPGILGNTIYF
NA,TRBJ1-4,TRBV19,NA,TGTGCCAGTAGTATCTATCTACTCCCAAATGAAAAACTGTTTTTT,CASSIYLLPNEKLFF
NA,TRBJ1-5,TRBV19,NA,TGTGCCAGTAGTCCTCGCGCAGGGGCGGGTCAGCCCCAGCATTTT,CASSPRAGAGQPQHF
NA,TRBJ1-1,TRBV19,NA,TGTGCCAGTAGTATAGCCAGGGGCGCTGAAGCTTTCTTT,CASSIARGAEAFF
NA,TRBJ2-7,TRBV6-5,TRBD2,TGTGCCAGCTGGGGCCGGGCTAGCGGGAGGGCGAGGCAGTACTTC,CASWGRASGRARQYF
NA,TRBJ1-1,TRBV6-5,NA,TGTGCCAGCAGCCCCGGCCAGGCGAACACTGAAGCTTTCTTT,CASSPGQANTEAFF